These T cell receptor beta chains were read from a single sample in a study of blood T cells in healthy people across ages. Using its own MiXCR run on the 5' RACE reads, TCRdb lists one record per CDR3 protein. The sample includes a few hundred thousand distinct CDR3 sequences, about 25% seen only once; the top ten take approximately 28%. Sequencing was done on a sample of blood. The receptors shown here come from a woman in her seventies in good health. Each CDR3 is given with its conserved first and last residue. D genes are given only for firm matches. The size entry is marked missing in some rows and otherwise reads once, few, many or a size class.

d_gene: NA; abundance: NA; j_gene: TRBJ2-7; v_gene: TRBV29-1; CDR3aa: CSVAGTYTYEQYF; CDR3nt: TGCAGCGTCGCCGGGACATATACCTACGAGCAGTACTTC
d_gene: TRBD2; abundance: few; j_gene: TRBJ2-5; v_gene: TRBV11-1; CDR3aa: CASSLPRSRGSGRAGETQYF; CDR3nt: TGTGCCAGCAGCTTACCCCGATCCCGTGGTAGCGGGAGGGCCGGAGAGACCCAGTACTTC
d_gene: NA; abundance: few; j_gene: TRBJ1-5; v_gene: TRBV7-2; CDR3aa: CASAAGAPNQPQHF; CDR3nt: TGTGCCTCAGCCGCCGGGGCGCCGAATCAGCCCCAGCATTTT
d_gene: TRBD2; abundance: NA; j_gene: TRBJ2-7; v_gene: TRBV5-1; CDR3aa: CASSLATVEREGYEQYF; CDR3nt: TGCGCCAGCAGCTTGGCCACAGTTGAACGGGAGGGTTACGAGCAGTACTTC
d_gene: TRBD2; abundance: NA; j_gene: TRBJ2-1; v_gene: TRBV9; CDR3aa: CASSPGTTGNEQFF; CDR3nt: TGTGCCAGCAGCCCCGGGACTACTGGCAATGAGCAGTTCTTC
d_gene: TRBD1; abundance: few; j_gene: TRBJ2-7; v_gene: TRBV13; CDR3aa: CASSRTGTVYEQYF; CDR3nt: TGTGCCAGCAGCCGTACAGGGACAGTCTACGAGCAGTACTTC
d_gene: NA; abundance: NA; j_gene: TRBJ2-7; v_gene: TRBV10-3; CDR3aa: CAISDPGYEQYF; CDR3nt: TGTGCCATCAGTGATCCGGGCTACGAGCAGTACTTC
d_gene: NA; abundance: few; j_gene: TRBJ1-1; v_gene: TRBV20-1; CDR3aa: CSARDPLQGLEAFF; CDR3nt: TGCAGTGCTAGAGATCCCCTACAGGGCCTTGAAGCTTTCTTT
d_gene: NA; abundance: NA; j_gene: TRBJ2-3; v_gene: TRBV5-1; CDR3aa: CASSPTGTTDTQYF; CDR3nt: TGCGCCAGCAGCCCTACCGGGACCACGGATACGCAGTATTTT
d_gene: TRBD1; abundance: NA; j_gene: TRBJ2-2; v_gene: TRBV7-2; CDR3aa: CASSVGTVRTGELFF; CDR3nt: TGTGCCAGCAGCGTAGGGACAGTGAGGACCGGGGAGCTGTTTTTT
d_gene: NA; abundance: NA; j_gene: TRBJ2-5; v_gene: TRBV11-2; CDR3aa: CASSPMAQETQYF; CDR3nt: TGTGCCAGCAGCCCCATGGCCCAAGAGACCCAGTACTTC
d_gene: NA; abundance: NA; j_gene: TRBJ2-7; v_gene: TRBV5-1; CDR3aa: CASSLRSGNGEQYF; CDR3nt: TGCGCCAGCAGCTTGCGGTCGGGTAATGGCGAGCAGTACTTC